The sequence of this TCR beta chain was determined in a study of T cell repertoires in cytomegalovirus infection. At the level of the study: Both recently identified HLA-C-restricted and well-studied HLA-B-restricted CMV epitopes were used in the study. Public TCR beta signatures marked donors with CMV infection and the matching HLA.

General study points: CMV-specific HLA-C-restricted TCR beta clonotypes dominated the ex vivo response. There were carriers of CMV plus the relevant HLA, and cumulative public TCR beta family frequency identified them.

Regarding this clonotype: The antigen is undetermined.

One entry per CDR3 protein, called by TCRdb with MiXCR from the reads. The repertoire consists of tens of thousands of distinct CDR3 sequences, with more than 20% occurring once and the leading ten covering roughly two thirds. The V end was cut by 5 bases, the J end by 3 bases, with 20 bases between. There are 17 residues in the CDR3. Germline assignment: CDR1 MNHEY and CDR2 SMNVEV (reference sequence). The V call is TRBV27, the J call TRBJ1-3, with a tentative D call TRBD1 (5 bases). This receptor was identified in a human donor in good health (CMV status not recorded). Some clones in this sample may be carry-over from other donors' samples. Sequenced material: CD8+ T cells from cultured PBMCs, taken from culture after CMV antigen stimulation. CDR3 nucleotide sequence: TGTGCCAGCAGTCCCCACTATTCCTACAGGCTTGGAAACACCATATATTTT. Translated, it gives CASSPHYSYRLGNTIYF.